This is a list of T cell receptor beta chains from one sample in a study of immune heterogeneity within non-small cell lung tumors. TCRdb re-derived calls from the multiplex PCR reads in MiXCR, one entry per CDR3 protein. This table holds around 6,700 distinct CDR3 sequences, approximately 22% found once. The specimen was lung tumor tissue. These receptors were obtained from a man aged 70 or older with non-small cell lung cancer. Both conserved end residues are part of each CDR3. Each record gives: D gene, J gene, V gene, clone size, CDR3 protein, CDR3 DNA. D genes are given only for firm matches. The listing skips clone size in some rows; elsewhere it reads once, few, many or a size class.

>NA|TRBJ1-2|TRBV9|many
CASSPESIYGYTF
TGTGCCAGCAGCCCCGAATCGATTTATGGCTACACCTTC
>NA|TRBJ1-5|TRBV6-1|many
CASSSGVEMSRPQHF
TGTGCCAGCAGTAGCGGGGTGGAAATGTCCCGGCCCCAGCATTTT
>TRBD1|TRBJ2-7|TRBV6-2/TRBV6-3|NA
CASRYSIPAPGTGGVYEQYF
TGTGCCAGCAGGTATTCGATCCCGGCGCCGGGGACAGGGGGTGTCTACGAGCAGTACTTC
>NA|TRBJ2-7|TRBV6-1|medium-sized
CASSPPGRPYEQYF
TGTGCCAGCAGTCCGCCGGGCCGTCCCTACGAGCAGTACTTC
>NA|TRBJ1-5|TRBV3-1|NA
CASSQDAGGGQPQHF
TGTGCCAGCAGCCAAGATGCGGGGGGCGGTCAGCCCCAGCATTTT
>TRBD1|TRBJ2-6|TRBV27|few
CASSLKVGQSISGANVLTF
TGTGCCAGCAGTTTAAAAGTGGGACAGAGCATCTCTGGGGCCAACGTCCTGACTTTC
>NA|TRBJ1-2|TRBV6-1|medium-sized
CASSKMSSGVGDGYTF
TGTGCCAGCAGTAAAATGAGTTCAGGGGTCGGAGATGGCTACACCTTC
>NA|TRBJ1-2|TRBV2|medium-sized
CASSESWSDYGYTF
TGTGCCAGCAGTGAAAGTTGGTCAGACTATGGCTACACCTTC
>NA|TRBJ2-7|TRBV3-1|NA
CASSRSQGSPYEQYF
TGTGCCAGCAGCCGCTCGCAGGGGTCCCCCTACGAGCAGTACTTC
>TRBD2|TRBJ2-5|TRBV9|few
CASSVGGGGQETQYF
TGTGCCAGCAGCGTAGGGGGCGGGGGCCAAGAGACCCAGTACTTC
>NA|TRBJ2-2|TRBV6-4|many
CASSAGNTGELFF
TGTGCCAGCAGTGCGGGGAACACCGGGGAGCTGTTTTTT
>NA|TRBJ1-5|TRBV6-1|medium-sized
CASSTVPDQPQHF
TGTGCCAGTTCTACAGTTCCCGATCAGCCCCAGCATTTT
>NA|TRBJ1-6|TRBV11-2|medium-sized
CASATGRSPLHF
TGTGCCAGCGCTACCGGGAGGTCACCCCTCCACTTT
>TRBD2|TRBJ2-1|TRBV18|NA
CASSPTSGGADEQFF
TGTGCCAGCTCACCCACTAGCGGGGGGGCGGATGAGCAGTTCTTC
>TRBD2|TRBJ2-1|TRBV18|few
CAGSPRLGLGMAHEQFF
TGTGCCGGCTCACCACGGTTAGGACTAGGGATGGCGCATGAGCAGTTCTTC
>NA|TRBJ2-7|TRBV19|few
CASSKRDSSYEQYF
TGTGCCAGTAGTAAGCGGGACAGTTCCTACGAGCAGTACTTC
>NA|TRBJ1-6|TRBV5-1|medium-sized
CASIADGSSYNSPLHF
TGCGCCAGCATCGCAGATGGGAGCTCCTATAATTCACCCCTCCACTTT
>NA|TRBJ1-3|TRBV6-1|medium-sized
CAAAVVSSGNTIYF
TGTGCCGCCGCGGTGGTCTCCTCTGGAAACACCATATATTTT
>NA|TRBJ1-2|TRBV11-2|medium-sized
CASSPVREGYGYTF
TGTGCCAGCAGCCCTGTCAGGGAGGGGTATGGCTACACCTTC
>NA|TRBJ2-2|TRBV12-3/TRBV12-4|many
CASSLASANTGELFF
TGTGCCAGCAGTTTGGCATCCGCGAACACCGGGGAGCTGTTTTTT
>TRBD1|TRBJ1-5|TRBV12-3/TRBV12-4|medium-sized
CASSLGQGGNQPQHF
TGTGCCAGCAGTTTGGGACAGGGAGGGAATCAGCCCCAGCATTTT
>TRBD1|TRBJ1-1|TRBV2|medium-sized
CASSDGDRVIPEAFF
TGTGCCAGCAGTGACGGGGACAGGGTTATCCCTGAAGCTTTCTTT
>NA|TRBJ2-3|TRBV10-2|NA
CVSRPGTDTQYF
TGCGTCAGCAGGCCCGGCACAGATACGCAGTATTTT
>NA|TRBJ1-5|TRBV10-2|many
CASRGSGYSGRYQPQHF
TGCGCCTCAAGAGGGTCGGGGTACTCTGGACGGTATCAGCCCCAGCATTTT
>TRBD2|TRBJ2-7|TRBV5-1|medium-sized
CASSLAGALTYEQYF
TGCGCCAGCAGCTTAGCGGGAGCCCTAACCTACGAGCAGTACTTC
>NA|TRBJ1-5|TRBV20-1|medium-sized
CSADHRGPQGPQHF
TGCAGTGCTGACCATCGAGGGCCTCAGGGGCCCCAGCATTTT
>NA|TRBJ1-6|TRBV18|medium-sized
CASSRGDTNSPLHF
TGTGCCAGCTCACGAGGGGACACAAATTCACCCCTCCACTTT
>NA|TRBJ2-1|TRBV20-1|few
CSARLSYNEQFF
TGCAGTGCTCGTCTATCCTACAATGAGCAGTTCTTC
>NA|TRBJ1-2|TRBV5-6|many
CASTNDAGIRLGYGYTF
TGTGCCAGCACCAACGACGCAGGGATACGTCTGGGCTATGGCTACACCTTC
>NA|TRBJ1-1|TRBV7-2|many
CASSLYANTEAFF
TGTGCCAGCAGCTTATACGCGAACACTGAAGCTTTCTTT
>TRBD2|TRBJ2-3|TRBV7-2|NA
CASSLDGSGRPKPPDTQYF
TGTGCCAGCAGCTTAGATGGTAGCGGGAGGCCAAAACCCCCAGATACGCAGTATTTT
>NA|TRBJ2-2|TRBV6-1|few
CASTGTLNTGELFF
TGTGCCAGTACCGGGACTCTGAACACCGGGGAGCTGTTTTTT
>NA|TRBJ1-1|TRBV15|medium-sized
CATSAFVDGIDTEAFF
TGTGCCACCAGCGCTTTCGTTGATGGTATCGACACTGAAGCTTTCTTT
>TRBD2|TRBJ2-2|TRBV12-3/TRBV12-4|medium-sized
CASRFTSGRPHNTGELFF
TGTGCCAGCAGGTTCACTAGCGGGAGGCCTCATAACACCGGGGAGCTGTTTTTT
>NA|TRBJ1-5|TRBV19|large
CASSIDSDRDPRNQPQHF
TGTGCCAGTAGTATAGATTCCGACCGGGACCCTCGTAATCAGCCCCAGCATTTT
>NA|TRBJ1-2|TRBV6-1|medium-sized
CASSPPVSGTYGYTF
TGTGCCAGCAGTCCCCCGGTGAGTGGGACCTATGGCTACACCTTC
>NA|TRBJ1-1|TRBV6-1|NA
CASRPSGEPFTEAFF
TGTGCCAGCAGGCCCTCCGGCGAACCCTTCACTGAAGCTTTCTTT
>NA|TRBJ2-7|TRBV9|medium-sized
CASSGVESSYEQYF
TGTGCCAGCAGCGGGGTAGAGAGCTCCTACGAGCAGTACTTC
>NA|TRBJ1-2|TRBV25-1|NA
CASSEGNVPNYGYTF
TGTGCCAGCAGTGAGGGGAATGTACCTAACTATGGCTACACCTTC
>NA|TRBJ2-1|TRBV11-3|NA
CASSLGVANEQFF
TGTGCCAGCAGCTTAGGCGTTGCGAACGAGCAGTTCTTC
>NA|TRBJ2-1|TRBV30|medium-sized
CAWSVGGTYNEQFF
TGTGCCTGGAGTGTAGGTGGTACCTACAATGAGCAGTTCTTC
>NA|TRBJ1-2|TRBV20-1|medium-sized
CSASDQAGYYGYTF
TGCAGTGCTAGCGATCAGGCAGGGTACTATGGCTACACCTTC